In its sample, the clone carrying this T cell receptor (beta chain) was seen a few times. The target antigen is unknown. The data stem from a study of T-cell memory formation after mild COVID-19. About the research overall: There were largely donor-specific TCR clusters. Whole-study findings and limits: For contracting clones, CD4+ ones sat mainly in CM and EM, CD8+ in EMRA.

V lost 3 bases, J lost 8 bases, and 8 bases stayed unmatched. The length of the CDR3 is 16 residues. Germline V lookup: CDR1 SGHRS, CDR2 YFSETQ. It was 5'RACE with constant-segment primers that produced the TCR alpha and TCR beta cDNA libraries, which carried sample barcodes and UMIs. Each CDR3 protein gets one entry after TCRdb re-called the 5' RACE reads with MiXCR. The table includes about 40,000 distinct CDR3 sequences, roughly an eighth detected once. V and J are TRBV5-1 and TRBJ1-6; 10 bases are a match to TRBD1. The sequencing sample was made of PBMCs or a T cell subset sorted from them (not recorded which). This sequence was found in a man aged 18 to 30 who had mild COVID-19 (a few samples of this study predate the infection). Cell type and time point are not known. In DNA, the CDR3 is TGCGCCAGCAGCTCAGGACAGGGGGTCTCCTATTCACCCCTCCACTTT. This codes for CASSSGQGVSYSPLHF.